The rows below give T cell receptor beta chains drawn from one sample of a study of Graves' ophthalmopathy and Graves' hyperthyroidism. Each CDR3 protein is one row after TCRdb ran MiXCR on the multiplex PCR reads. The profile shows about 550,000 distinct CDR3 sequences, about 35% of them singletons. Input material: peripheral blood or thyroid tissue (not recorded which). The receptors stem from an adult man with Graves' hyperthyroidism. Each CDR3 is given with its conserved first and last residue. The D gene is left open where the match is weak. The size field is filled for only some rows; it gives once, few, many or a size class.

V	length	J	D	size	CDR3	DNA
TRBV7-9	14	TRBJ2-5	NA	NA	CASSLKGQEETQYF	TGTGCCAGCAGCTTGAAGGGACAAGAAGAGACCCAGTACTTC
TRBV5-8	14	TRBJ1-3	NA	many	CASSAGSPGNTIYF	TGTGCCAGCAGCGCCGGAAGCCCTGGAAACACCATATATTTT
TRBV27	15	TRBJ1-3	NA	NA	CASSLNWGGGNTIYF	TGTGCCAGCAGTTTAAATTGGGGGGGTGGAAACACCATATATTTT
TRBV9	16	TRBJ2-5	TRBD1	many	CASSVGNTGVGETQYF	TGTGCCAGCAGCGTAGGGAATACAGGGGTTGGAGAGACCCAGTACTTC
TRBV10-3	13	TRBJ1-2	TRBD1	NA	CAISEGTGNGYTF	TGTGCCATCAGTGAAGGGACAGGGAACGGCTACACCTTC
TRBV15	12	TRBJ1-6	TRBD1	many	CATRTGNSPLHF	TGTGCCACCCGGACAGGGAATTCACCCCTCCACTTT
TRBV14	13	TRBJ1-6	NA	many	CASSQVKNSPLHF	TGTGCCAGCAGCCAAGTGAAGAATTCACCCCTCCACTTT
TRBV7-9	14	TRBJ1-1	NA	few	CASTFFGDNTEAFF	TGTGCCAGCACCTTTTTCGGGGATAACACTGAAGCTTTCTTT
TRBV7-2	15	TRBJ2-3	NA	NA	CASSAGLRATDTQYF	TGTGCCAGCAGTGCCGGACTGCGGGCCACAGATACGCAGTATTTT
TRBV19	17	TRBJ2-2	TRBD2	NA	CASSTGLAGGWTGELFF	TGTGCCAGTAGTACTGGACTAGCGGGAGGGTGGACCGGGGAGCTGTTTTTT
TRBV24-1	17	TRBJ1-5	TRBD1	once	CATSDRRTGWSEQPQHF	TGTGCCACCAGTGACCGACGGACAGGGTGGAGTGAGCAGCCCCAGCATTTT
TRBV11-2	13	TRBJ2-5	NA	many	CASSPGRLETQYF	TGTGCCAGCAGCCCAGGGAGATTGGAGACCCAGTACTTC
TRBV9	15	TRBJ2-7	NA	many	CASSVDLGPSYEQYF	TGTGCCAGCAGCGTAGATCTGGGTCCAAGCTACGAGCAGTACTTC
TRBV6-5	12	TRBJ1-1	NA	many	CASSYSAGVAFF	TGTGCCAGCAGTTACTCGGCAGGGGTAGCTTTCTTT
TRBV11-2	15	TRBJ2-6	NA	many	CASRKPGAGANVLTF	TGTGCCAGCAGAAAACCAGGGGCCGGGGCCAACGTCCTGACTTTC
TRBV15	16	TRBJ1-4	NA	many	CATSSQRHTTNEKLFF	TGTGCCACCAGCTCACAGAGACATACAACTAATGAAAAACTGTTTTTT
TRBV19	14	TRBJ1-5	NA	many	CASTRARTNQPQHF	TGTGCCAGTACCCGGGCAAGAACCAATCAGCCCCAGCATTTT
TRBV24-1	13	TRBJ2-5	NA	NA	CATSGDGQETQYF	TGTGCCACCAGCGGGGACGGACAAGAGACCCAGTACTTC
TRBV7-9	16	TRBJ1-3	NA	NA	CASSLSGGTRGSTIYF	TGTGCCAGCAGCTTAAGTGGGGGCACGAGGGGAAGCACCATATATTTT
TRBV2	14	TRBJ1-1	NA	NA	CASSPRQTDTEAFF	TGTGCCAGCTCACCGCGCCAGACAGACACTGAAGCTTTCTTT
TRBV12-3/TRBV12-4	15	TRBJ2-1	NA	few	CASSLEGSSYNEQFF	TGTGCCAGCAGTTTAGAAGGGAGCTCCTACAATGAGCAGTTCTTC
TRBV10-3	14	TRBJ2-1	TRBD2	few	CAISPGLANNEQFF	TGTGCCATCAGTCCGGGACTAGCTAACAATGAGCAGTTCTTC
TRBV12-3/TRBV12-4	14	TRBJ1-5	NA	many	CASKGLGWNQPQHF	TGTGCCAGCAAAGGTCTGGGATGGAATCAGCCCCAGCATTTT
TRBV20-1	14	TRBJ1-1	NA	many	CSARGSGVGTEAFF	TGCAGTGCTAGGGGGTCGGGGGTGGGCACTGAAGCTTTCTTT
TRBV7-2	11	TRBJ2-5	NA	NA	CASSFPGSRYF	TGTGCCAGCAGCTTTCCAGGGTCACGCTACTTC
TRBV9	15	TRBJ2-4	NA	NA	CASSGGGQGKNIQYF	TGTGCCAGCAGCGGTGGGGGGCAGGGGAAAAACATTCAGTACTTC
TRBV25-1	14	TRBJ1-5	NA	few	CASSLYRGAQPQHF	TGTGCCAGCAGTTTATATCGGGGGGCCCAGCCCCAGCATTTT
TRBV11-3	13	TRBJ2-7	NA	few	CASSPHSSYEQYF	TGTGCCAGCAGCCCCCACTCATCCTACGAGCAGTACTTC
TRBV7-6	14	TRBJ2-5	NA	NA	CASSRAARWETQYF	TGTGCCAGCAGCAGAGCCGCACGTTGGGAGACCCAGTACTTC
TRBV7-2	13	TRBJ1-6	NA	many	CASSDSGTADLHF	TGTGCCAGCAGCGATTCCGGGACGGCTGACCTCCACTTT
TRBV29-1	14	TRBJ2-5	NA	many	CSSGGWGMGETQYF	TGCAGCTCAGGAGGTTGGGGTATGGGCGAGACCCAGTACTTC
TRBV5-1	13	TRBJ2-7	TRBD2	few	CASGWTSSYEQYF	TGCGCCAGTGGCTGGACTAGCTCCTACGAGCAGTACTTC
TRBV20-1	14	TRBJ2-7	TRBD2	many	CSARDPAPGGEQYF	TGCAGTGCTAGAGATCCGGCCCCGGGGGGCGAGCAGTACTTC
TRBV7-9	13	TRBJ1-1	TRBD1	many	CASRKDRAAEAFF	TGTGCCAGCAGGAAGGACAGGGCTGCTGAAGCTTTCTTT
TRBV5-6	15	TRBJ1-1	NA	NA	CASSFLPGQNTEAFF	TGTGCCAGCAGTTTCCTACCGGGACAGAACACTGAAGCTTTCTTT
TRBV24-1	17	TRBJ2-5	TRBD1	many	CATSDPEVAGGSETQYF	TGTGCCACCAGTGACCCCGAGGTGGCAGGGGGATCGGAGACCCAGTACTTC
TRBV6-5	14	TRBJ1-4	NA	many	CASSEQGRDEKLFF	TGTGCCAGCAGTGAGCAGGGAAGGGACGAAAAACTGTTTTTT
TRBV18	14	TRBJ2-7	TRBD2	NA	CASSPPSGTYEQYF	TGTGCCAGCTCACCACCTAGCGGGACCTACGAGCAGTACTTC
TRBV20-1	13	TRBJ2-7	NA	many	CSARDREIYEQYF	TGCAGTGCTAGAGACCGGGAGATTTACGAGCAGTACTTC
TRBV7-9	13	TRBJ2-7	NA	many	CASRYSLEHGQYF	TGTGCCAGCAGGTATTCTCTAGAACACGGGCAGTACTTC
TRBV7-9	18	TRBJ1-5	NA	few	CASSLVAPGHHSNQPQHF	TGTGCCAGCAGCTTAGTGGCTCCGGGACATCATAGCAATCAGCCCCAGCATTTT
TRBV6-6	13	TRBJ2-5	NA	NA	CASSAGQRETQYF	TGTGCCAGCAGTGCGGGACAGAGGGAGACCCAGTACTTC
TRBV7-3	13	TRBJ2-5	NA	many	CASSPYGGETQYF	TGTGCCAGCAGCCCTTACGGGGGAGAGACCCAGTACTTC
TRBV7-9	17	TRBJ2-2	TRBD2	NA	CASSLTSGGAFTGELFF	TGTGCCAGCAGCCTAACTAGCGGGGGGGCTTTCACCGGGGAGCTGTTTTTT
TRBV10-3	17	TRBJ1-1	NA	NA	CAISEGRAGYMNTEAFF	TGTGCCATCAGTGAAGGTCGGGCAGGGTACATGAACACTGAAGCTTTCTTT
TRBV10-3	13	TRBJ1-5	NA	NA	CAISEGPSQPRHF	TGTGCCATCAGTGAGGGACCAAGTCAGCCCCGGCATTTT
TRBV5-1	13	TRBJ1-2	NA	once	CASSQDGSYGYTF	TGCGCCAGCAGCCAGGACGGGAGCTATGGCTACACCTTC
TRBV15	14	TRBJ1-1	NA	many	CATSRDDRGLEAFF	TGTGCCACCAGCAGAGACGACAGAGGACTTGAAGCTTTCTTT
TRBV12-3/TRBV12-4	16	TRBJ2-5	TRBD1	NA	CASSFWQGAFKQPQYF	TGTGCCAGCAGTTTCTGGCAGGGGGCATTCAAGCAGCCCCAGTACTTC
TRBV2	14	TRBJ1-1	NA	many	CASSGLGEETEAFF	TGTGCCAGCAGTGGGCTGGGGGAAGAGACTGAAGCTTTCTTT
TRBV7-9	12	TRBJ2-7	NA	NA	CACGEPSYEQYF	TGTGCCTGTGGGGAGCCGTCCTACGAGCAGTACTTC
TRBV6-5	13	TRBJ2-7	NA	many	CASRRMTGYEQYF	TGTGCCAGCCGACGTATGACGGGCTACGAGCAGTACTTC